This TCR beta chain was recovered during a study of cytomegalovirus exposure and HLA in healthy donors. 13 Jbeta primers and 60 Vbeta primers were used for the PCR. Assay used: immunoSEQ multiplex PCR; TCRdb lists only in-frame clones, some missing. This sample has 120,000 to 150,000 clones, with about 70% found just once. About this clone itself: The antigen remains unidentified.

Germline assignment: CDR1 LNHDA and CDR2 SQIVND (reference sequence). CDR3 length: 11 amino acids. V was pared by 8 bases and J by 5 bases, with 6 bases between. The study, taken as a whole, reports: Per a later analysis, 18,000 or so TCR beta sequences showed association with HLA alleles at 0.05 false discovery rate.

The chain recombines TRBV19 with TRBJ1-4; D ambiguous. The clonotype originates from a man between 18 and 35 years old in good health and CMV-seronegative. The sample consisted of PBMCs. The CDR3 DNA reads TGTGCCAGTGGAGTAAATGAAAAACTGTTTTTT. This codes for CASGVNEKLFF.